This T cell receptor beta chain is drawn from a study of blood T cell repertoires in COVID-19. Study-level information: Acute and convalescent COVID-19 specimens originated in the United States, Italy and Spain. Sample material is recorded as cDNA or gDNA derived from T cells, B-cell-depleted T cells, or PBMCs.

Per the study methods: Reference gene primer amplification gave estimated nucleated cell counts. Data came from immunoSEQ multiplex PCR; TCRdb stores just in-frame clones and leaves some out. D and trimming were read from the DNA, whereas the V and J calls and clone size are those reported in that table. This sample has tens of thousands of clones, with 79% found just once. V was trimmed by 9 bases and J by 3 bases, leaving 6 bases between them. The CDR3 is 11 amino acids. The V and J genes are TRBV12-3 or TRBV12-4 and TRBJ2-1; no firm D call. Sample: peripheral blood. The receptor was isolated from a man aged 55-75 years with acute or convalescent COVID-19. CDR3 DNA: TGTGCCAGTGTTTACTACAATGAGCAGTTCTTC. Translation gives CASVYYNEQFF.